The rows below give T cell receptor beta chains drawn from one sample of a study of CD8 T cells in ankylosing spondylitis. In TCRdb, the 5' RACE reads were re-called with MiXCR into one record per CDR3 protein. The sample holds 350,000 to 450,000 distinct CDR3 sequences, approximately 22% seen once. The sequenced sample was blood, either unsorted or a sorted T cell fraction (not recorded which). The receptors shown here come from a male donor with ankylosing spondylitis or in good health (not recorded which). CDR3s include the opening cysteine and the closing phenylalanine or tryptophan. The D gene is left open where the match is weak. A row's size may be missing; if present it is once, few, many or a size class.

D | J | V | size | CDR3 | DNA
TRBD1 | TRBJ2-5 | TRBV7-9 | . | CASSPHRDRELQETQYF | TGTGCCAGCAGCCCCCACCGGGACAGGGAGTTACAAGAGACCCAGTACTTC
. | TRBJ2-2 | TRBV3-1 | . | CASSQESWDRAITNTGELFF | TGTGCCAGCAGCCAAGAATCCTGGGACCGGGCGATAACGAACACCGGGGAGCTGTTTTTT
TRBD2 | TRBJ2-1 | TRBV27 | . | CASSSLAEQFF | TGTGCCAGCAGTTCACTAGCGGAGCAGTTCTTC
. | TRBJ1-2 | TRBV29-1 | . | CSVAAGNYGYTF | TGCAGCGTTGCCGCAGGGAACTATGGCTACACCTTC
. | TRBJ1-1 | TRBV28 | . | CASRLIPTEAFF | TGTGCCAGCAGGTTAATACCCACTGAAGCTTTCTTT
TRBD1 | TRBJ1-1 | TRBV4-1 | many | CASSPTGLTEAFF | TGCGCCAGCAGCCCGACAGGGTTAACTGAAGCTTTCTTT
. | TRBJ2-5 | TRBV7-9 | . | CASSLSGGGVAETQYF | TGTGCCAGCAGCTTATCTGGCGGGGGCGTGGCCGAGACCCAGTACTTC
. | TRBJ2-3 | TRBV5-4 | . | CASSPDSLTSTDTQYF | TGTGCCAGCAGCCCGGACAGCTTAACTAGCACAGATACGCAGTATTTT
TRBD2 | TRBJ2-3 | TRBV9 | . | CASSGSGGAGDTQYF | TGTGCCAGCAGTGGTAGCGGGGGGGCCGGAGATACGCAGTATTTT
. | TRBJ2-1 | TRBV18 | few | CASSPDFNEQFF | TGTGCCAGCTCACCAGACTTCAATGAGCAGTTCTTC
TRBD1 | TRBJ1-1 | TRBV4-1 | . | CASSQGQGLGNTEAFF | TGCGCCAGCAGCCAAGGACAGGGGTTGGGGAACACTGAAGCTTTCTTT
. | TRBJ2-7 | TRBV6-4 | . | CASSPGSGREQYF | TGTGCCAGCAGCCCCGGGAGTGGAAGGGAGCAGTACTTC
. | TRBJ2-7 | TRBV5-8 | . | CASSLAASSYEQYF | TGTGCCAGCAGCTTGGCAGCGAGCTCCTACGAGCAGTACTTC
TRBD1 | TRBJ1-2 | TRBV6-1 | . | CASSRTGLSDYGYTF | TGTGCCAGCAGTCGGACAGGTTTGTCGGACTATGGCTACACCTTC
. | TRBJ2-1 | TRBV5-1 | few | CASSLADRIYNEQFF | TGCGCCAGCAGCTTGGCCGACAGGATCTACAATGAGCAGTTCTTC
. | TRBJ2-2 | TRBV12-3/TRBV12-4 | . | CASHPGTGGLGELFF | TGTGCCAGCCACCCCGGCACGGGGGGCCTCGGGGAGCTGTTTTTT
TRBD1 | TRBJ2-1 | TRBV6-5 | few | CASGRQGGEQFF | TGTGCCAGCGGAAGACAGGGCGGCGAGCAGTTCTTC